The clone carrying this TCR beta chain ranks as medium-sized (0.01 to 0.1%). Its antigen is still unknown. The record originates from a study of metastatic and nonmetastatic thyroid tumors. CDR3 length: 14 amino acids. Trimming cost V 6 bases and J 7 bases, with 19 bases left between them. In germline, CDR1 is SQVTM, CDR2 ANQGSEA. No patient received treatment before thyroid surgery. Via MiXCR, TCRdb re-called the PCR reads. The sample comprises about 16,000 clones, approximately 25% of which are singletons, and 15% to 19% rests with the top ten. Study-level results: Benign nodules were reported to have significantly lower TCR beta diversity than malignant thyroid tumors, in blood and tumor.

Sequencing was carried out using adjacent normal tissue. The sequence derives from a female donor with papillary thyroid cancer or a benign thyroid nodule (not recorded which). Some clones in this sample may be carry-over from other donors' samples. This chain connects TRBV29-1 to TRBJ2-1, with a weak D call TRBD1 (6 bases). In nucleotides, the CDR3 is TGCAGCGTCGTTGAGGGAACAGGGATTAATGAGCAGTTCTTC. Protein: CSVVEGTGINEQFF.